These T cell receptor beta chains were read from a single sample in a study of regulatory T cells in long-lasting Graves disease. In TCRdb, the multiplex PCR reads were re-called with MiXCR into one record per CDR3 protein. This sample has 400,000 to 450,000 distinct CDR3 sequences, with approximately 15% found just once. These same records also appear under a second study, on T cells in Graves' hyperthyroidism and ophthalmopathy.

Here the sequenced sample was peripheral blood mononuclear cells (PBMCs), taken at new diagnosis, from a patient treated with antithyroid drugs. The receptors come from a woman in her twenties or thirties with Graves disease. Each CDR3 is given with its conserved first and last residue. The D gene is left open where the match is weak. The size field is filled for only some rows; it gives once, few, many or a size class.

J,D,size,V,CDR3,DNA
TRBJ1-1,NA,few,TRBV9,CASSVGGQGEAFF,TGTGCCAGCAGCGTAGGAGGGCAGGGAGAAGCTTTCTTT
TRBJ1-1,TRBD1,NA,TRBV7-3,CASSFPPGGNTEAFF,TGTGCCAGCAGCTTTCCCCCAGGGGGGAACACTGAAGCTTTCTTT
TRBJ2-1,TRBD2,NA,TRBV13,CASSPGLDLYNEQFF,TGTGCCAGCAGCCCCGGACTAGATCTCTACAATGAGCAGTTCTTC
TRBJ2-1,NA,NA,TRBV4-1,CASGWGSGYEQFF,TGCGCCAGCGGGTGGGGGTCGGGATATGAGCAGTTCTTC
TRBJ1-3,NA,few,TRBV19,CASSIKQQPGTIGNTIYF,TGTGCCAGTAGTATAAAGCAACAACCCGGGACCATCGGAAACACCATATATTTT
TRBJ2-1,TRBD2,few,TRBV25-1,CASSQASGISEQFF,TGTGCCAGCAGCCAAGCTAGCGGGATTAGTGAGCAGTTCTTC
TRBJ1-5,NA,many,TRBV24-1,CATSDPGRQPQHF,TGTGCCACCAGTGATCCAGGGCGTCAGCCCCAGCATTTT
TRBJ2-7,TRBD1,many,TRBV20-1,CSVTQTGGAGEQYF,TGCAGTGTTACCCAGACAGGGGGCGCGGGGGAGCAGTACTTC
TRBJ2-3,NA,NA,TRBV2,CASSFQGFSGFADTQYF,TGTGCCAGCAGTTTCCAGGGATTTTCGGGGTTCGCAGATACGCAGTATTTT
TRBJ2-3,TRBD1,few,TRBV12-3/TRBV12-4,CASSHPGQSTDTQYF,TGTGCCAGCAGTCATCCGGGACAGAGCACAGATACGCAGTATTTT
TRBJ2-1,TRBD2,few,TRBV5-6,CASSPSFGLAGFNNEQFF,TGTGCCAGCAGCCCGTCCTTTGGACTAGCGGGATTCAACAATGAGCAGTTCTTC
TRBJ2-1,NA,many,TRBV6-5,CASSYPGNNEQFF,TGTGCCAGCAGTTACCCAGGAAACAATGAGCAGTTCTTC
TRBJ2-2,NA,few,TRBV30,CAWRGGNTGELFF,TGTGCCTGGAGAGGCGGGAACACCGGGGAGCTGTTTTTT